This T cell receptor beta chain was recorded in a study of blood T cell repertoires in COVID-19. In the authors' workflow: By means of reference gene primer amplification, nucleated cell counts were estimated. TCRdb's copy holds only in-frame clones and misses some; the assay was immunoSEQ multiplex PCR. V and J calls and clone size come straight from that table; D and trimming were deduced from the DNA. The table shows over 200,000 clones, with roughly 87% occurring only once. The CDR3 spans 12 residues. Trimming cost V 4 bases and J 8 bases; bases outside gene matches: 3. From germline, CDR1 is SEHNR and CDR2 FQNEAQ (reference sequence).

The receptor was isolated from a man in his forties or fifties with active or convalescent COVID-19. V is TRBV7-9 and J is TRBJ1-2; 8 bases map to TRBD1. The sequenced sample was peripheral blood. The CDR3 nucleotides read TGTGCCAGCAGCTCGGACAGGGAAGGCTACACCTTC. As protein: CASSSDREGYTF.